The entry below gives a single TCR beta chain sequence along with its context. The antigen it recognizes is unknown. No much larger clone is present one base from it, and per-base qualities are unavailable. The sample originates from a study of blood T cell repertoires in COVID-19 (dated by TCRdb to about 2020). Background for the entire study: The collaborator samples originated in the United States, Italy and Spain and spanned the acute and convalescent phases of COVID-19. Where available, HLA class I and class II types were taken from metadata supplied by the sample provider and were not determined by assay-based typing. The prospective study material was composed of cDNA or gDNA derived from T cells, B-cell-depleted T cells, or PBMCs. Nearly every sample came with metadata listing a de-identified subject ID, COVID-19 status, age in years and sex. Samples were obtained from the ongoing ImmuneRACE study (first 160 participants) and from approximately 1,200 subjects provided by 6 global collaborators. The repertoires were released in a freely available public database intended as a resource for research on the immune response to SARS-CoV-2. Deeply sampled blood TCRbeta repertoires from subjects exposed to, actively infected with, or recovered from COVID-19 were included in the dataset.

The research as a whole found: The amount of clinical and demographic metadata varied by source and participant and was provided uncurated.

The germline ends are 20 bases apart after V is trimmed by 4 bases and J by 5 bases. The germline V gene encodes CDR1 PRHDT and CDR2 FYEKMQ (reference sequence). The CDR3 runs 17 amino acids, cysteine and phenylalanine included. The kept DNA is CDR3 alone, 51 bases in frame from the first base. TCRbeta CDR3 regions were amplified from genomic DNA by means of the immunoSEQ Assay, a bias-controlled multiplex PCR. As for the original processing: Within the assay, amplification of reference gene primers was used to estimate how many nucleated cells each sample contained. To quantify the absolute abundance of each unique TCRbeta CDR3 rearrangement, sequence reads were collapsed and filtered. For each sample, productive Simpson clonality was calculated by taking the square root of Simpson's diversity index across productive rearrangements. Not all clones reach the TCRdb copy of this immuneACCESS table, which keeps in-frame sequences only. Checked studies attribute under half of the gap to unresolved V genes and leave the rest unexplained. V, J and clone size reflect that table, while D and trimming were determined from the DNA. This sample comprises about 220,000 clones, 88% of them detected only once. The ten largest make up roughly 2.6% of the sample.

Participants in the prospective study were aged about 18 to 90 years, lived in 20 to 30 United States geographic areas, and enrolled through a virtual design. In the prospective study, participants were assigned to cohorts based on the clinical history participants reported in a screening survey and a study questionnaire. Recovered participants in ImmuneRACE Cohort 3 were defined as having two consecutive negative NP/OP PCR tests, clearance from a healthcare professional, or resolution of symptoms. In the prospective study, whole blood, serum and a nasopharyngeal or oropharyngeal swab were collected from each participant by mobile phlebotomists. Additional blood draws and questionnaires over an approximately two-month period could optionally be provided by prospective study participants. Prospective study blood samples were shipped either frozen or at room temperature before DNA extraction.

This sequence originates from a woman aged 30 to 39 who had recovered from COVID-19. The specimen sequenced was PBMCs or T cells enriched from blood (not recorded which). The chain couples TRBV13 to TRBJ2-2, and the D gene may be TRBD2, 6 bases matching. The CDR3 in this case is CASSSSGNEGRTGELFF. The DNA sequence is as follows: TGTGCCAGCAGCTCGTCCGGGAACGAAGGGAGGACCGGGGAGCTGTTTTTT.